One sample yielded the 10 T cell receptor beta chains listed below, sequenced in a study of blood T cell repertoires in COVID-19. The method was immunoSEQ multiplex PCR; TCRdb's version includes in-frame clones alone and lacks a portion of them. The repertoire holds about 240,000 clones, about nine tenths seen once, with about 5.9% in the top ten. The sequencing input was peripheral blood. The receptor source for this set is a man aged 55-75 years with acute or convalescent COVID-19.

The chain is built from TRBV2 and TRBJ2-1; TRBD1 might be the D (6 bases). The CDR3 sequence is 16 residues long. V was pared by 6 bases and J by 3 bases, with 18 bases between. Germline V gene lookup returns CDR1 SNHLY and CDR2 FYNNEI. The CDR3 region is CASRYDQGPRYNEQFF. The CDR3 DNA sequence: TGTGCCAGCAGATACGATCAGGGGCCCCGCTACAATGAGCAGTTCTTC.

The V and J genes are TRBV9 and TRBJ1-1; D might be TRBD1 (5 bases). The CDR3 has 13 residues. Looked up from germline, CDR1 is SGDLS and CDR2 is YYNGEE. Trimming pared 4 bases from V and 1 base from J, leaving 8 bases between. The CDR3 here is CASSYGGNTEAFF. CDR3 DNA: TGTGCCAGCAGCTACGGGGGGAACACTGAAGCTTTCTTT.

The V call is TRBV9, the J call TRBJ1-4; unclear D gene. Trimming took off 3 bases at V and 3 bases at J, with 6 bases between the two ends. The germline V gene encodes CDR1 SGDLS and CDR2 YYNGEE. The CDR3 is made up of 13 amino acids. CDR3 protein: CASSGQANEKLFF. CDR3 bases: TGTGCCAGCAGCGGCCAGGCTAATGAAAAACTGTTTTTT. The full variable domain, in which reference TRBV9 and TRBJ1-4 provide the parts outside the CDR3, is DSGVTQTPKHLITATGQRVTLRCSPRSGDLSVYWYQQSLDQGLQFLIQYYNGEERAKGNILERFSAQQFPDLHSELNLSSLELGDSALYFCASSGQANEKLFFGSGTQLSVL.

The rearrangement uses TRBV7-3 and TRBJ2-6, with D tentatively TRBD2 (5 bases). The CDR3 is 18 amino acids. Between the trimmed V and J ends, which lost 0 bases and 4 bases, there was a span of 16 bases. Germline CDR1 and CDR2: SGHTA and FQGTGA. Here the CDR3 reads CASSLTSADHQGANVLTF. CDR3 DNA: TGTGCCAGCAGCTTAACTAGCGCGGATCACCAAGGGGCCAACGTCCTGACTTTC.

In its sample, this clone was seen once. The chain has TRBV18 and TRBJ1-1, with D unclear. The CDR3 is 15 residues long. Germline V gene lookup returns CDR1 KGHSH and CDR2 LQKENI. V lost 4 bases and J 0 bases, leaving 12 bases between the germline ends. As DNA, the CDR3 is TGTGCCAGCTCACAACGTGGGCGCATGAACACTGAAGCTTTCTTT. Translated: CASSQRGRMNTEAFF.

The chain has TRBV19 and TRBJ2-7; 8 positions match TRBD1. Germline CDR1 and CDR2: LNHDA and SQIVND (reference sequence). With V trimmed by 3 bases and J by 4 bases, 8 bases remained unmatched. The CDR3 has 15 residues. CDR3 nucleotide sequence: TGTGCCAGTAGTATCCTGACAGGGGCTAGGTACGAGCAGTACTTC. Translation: CASSILTGARYEQYF.

The chain uses TRBV19 and TRBJ2-7; 7 nucleotides agree with TRBD2. CDR1 is LNHDA, CDR2 SQIVND, per germline (reference sequence). V shed 1 base, J shed 2 bases, and the junction held 11 bases outside the gene matches. The CDR3 loop spans 17 amino acids. CDR3 sequence reads: CASSIGPLADLTYEQYF. The CDR3, as DNA: TGTGCCAGTAGTATAGGGCCCCTAGCGGATTTAACCTACGAGCAGTACTTC.

The genes are TRBV5-1 and TRBJ2-1, with 8 bases that match TRBD1. The germline V gene encodes CDR1 SGHRS and CDR2 YFSETQ. The CDR3 is 16 residues long. The junction had 11 bases not matched to a gene; V was cut back by 5 bases and J by 4 bases. The CDR3 DNA reads as TGCGCCAGCAGAGCGGCGCAGGGGGCCGCATACAATGAGCAGTTCTTC. Protein sequence: CASRAAQGAAYNEQFF.

The chain joins TRBV28 to TRBJ1-2, with 7 bases fitting TRBD1. V lost 5 bases and J lost 1; bases outside the gene matches: 10. The CDR3 runs to 16 residues. CDR1 is MDHEN, CDR2 SYDVKM, per germline. The CDR3 DNA follows: TGTGCCAGCAGTCCCCATGGGACAGCCTTTAACTATGGCTACACCTTC. Protein product: CASSPHGTAFNYGYTF.

The V and J genes are TRBV7-8 and TRBJ1-1, with 11 bases that match TRBD1. The CDR3 is made up of 15 amino acids. Germline CDR1 reads SGHVS; CDR2 reads FQNEAQ. V shed 4 bases, J shed 3 bases, and the junction held 4 bases outside the gene matches. The CDR3 reads CASSWTGGADTEAFF. Written as DNA, the CDR3 is TGTGCCAGCAGCTGGACAGGGGGCGCAGACACTGAAGCTTTCTTT.